This T cell receptor beta chain derives from a study of OX40 agonist ivuxolimab in advanced cancers. As for the study more broadly: Ivuxolimab, which targeted the costimulatory receptor OX40 (CD134), was an agonistic, fully human IgG2 monoclonal antibody. The point of sequencing TCRbeta in the periphery was to test whether ivuxolimab changed TCR sequence diversity and drove clonal T-cell expansion. Prior anti-PD-1, anti-PD-L1 or anti-CTLA-4 therapy was permitted, and approximately 41% of dose-escalation patients had received checkpoint inhibitors. Of the 50 or so patients in dose escalation, some 20 had hepatocellular carcinoma, some 15 had melanoma, 9 had renal cell carcinoma and 9 had head and neck cancer. The paper reports the monotherapy dose-escalation portion (N of about 47 patients) of the phase I ivuxolimab trial. In the dose-escalation cohort, around 80% of patients were male, and the mean age was approximately 60 years with a range of roughly 23 to 90. Intravenous ivuxolimab was administered to patients every 2 weeks at six dose levels: 0.01, 0.1, 0.3, 1.5, 3 and 10 mg/kg. Partial responses were achieved by three dose-escalation patients, of whom one had hepatocellular carcinoma and two had cutaneous melanoma. Broader findings and caveats from the paper: Low levels of normalized T-cell clonal expansion were also shown by some nonresponding patients. After ivuxolimab, expanded clones were on average more numerous among CD8+ T cells than among CD4+ T cells. At doses of 0.1 to 3.0 mg/kg, clonal expansion of both CD4+ and CD8+ T cells in blood was seen between baseline and week 6. The antigen specificity of the peripheral T cells that underwent clonal expansion was not determined. Partial responders in the 0.1-3.0 mg/kg groups had among the lowest normalized peripheral clonal expansion, especially among CD8+ T cells.

To sequence the TCRbeta CDR3 region, genomic DNA was isolated from the sorted cells. TCRbeta CDR3 regions were sequenced using the immunoSEQ Assay. As stored in TCRdb, this immuneACCESS dataset retains in-frame rearrangements with V and J assigned. A fraction of the clones does not appear; measured against another copy, unresolved V genes explain less than half of the discrepancy, and the remainder lacks a known reason. The sample contains approximately 80,000 clones, approximately 85% of them found a single time. Approximately 0.61% of the sample belongs to the ten largest clones. Details on this clone: What this receptor recognizes is not known. No qualities accompany the bases; no much larger clone lies one base away.

Patients with a history of autoimmune disease or receiving systemic immunosuppression were excluded from the trial. Peripheral blood for TCR sequencing was collected from all dose cohorts at baseline, on cycle 4 day 1, and on cycle 7 day 1. Samples were obtained from an open-label, multicenter, first-in-human phase I dose-escalation trial of ivuxolimab. Adults with locally advanced or metastatic melanoma, renal cell, hepatocellular, or head and neck squamous cell carcinoma were enrolled in the trial. CD4+ and CD8+ T cells were sorted separately from peripheral blood before TCR sequencing. Measured from the cysteine to the phenylalanine, the CDR3 is 14 residues long. The CDR3 DNA has 42 bases and is translated from base 1. The V and J ends are trimmed by 5 bases and 8 bases, leaving 18 bases between them. For CDR1 and CDR2, the germline V gene (reference sequence) lists GTSNPN and SVGIG.

The TCR was taken from an adult with an advanced solid tumor such as melanoma, head and neck, liver or kidney cancer. The sequence is built from TRBV30 and TRBJ1-4; perhaps TRBD1 is the D gene, with 6 bases matching. The sequencing here drew on CD4+ or CD8+ T cells sorted from blood, taken in a trial of the OX40 agonist ivuxolimab. CDR3 reads: CAWRTTGLQEKLFF. The nucleotide sequence is TGTGCCTGGCGAACTACAGGGCTGCAGGAAAAACTGTTTTTT.